This TCR beta chain was profiled in a study of identical twins. Study-wide results and caveats: With abundant cord blood beta clonotypes, insertions were fewer; memory repertoires showed no such pattern. Zero-insertion analyses were open to partial confounding by invariant MAIT and iNKT cells.

A note on this clonotype: Its antigen is not known.

Template switching (which added a universal primer site) was used, and cDNA carried unique molecular identifiers. TCRdb re-called the 5' RACE reads with MiXCR, one entry per CDR3 protein. The repertoire holds a few hundred thousand distinct CDR3 sequences, with approximately 9.6% as singletons. The V end was cut by 4 bases, the J end by 3 bases, with 12 bases between. The CDR3 contains 14 residues. Germline CDR1 reads SGHVS; CDR2 reads FQNEAQ. The data also belong to a second study, concerning yellow fever vaccine responses in identical twins.

The sequenced sample was PBMCs. V is TRBV7-8 and J is TRBJ2-5, with a possible D match to TRBD1 (5 bases). The sequence came from a woman aged 18 to 35 in good health. The CDR3 here is CASSSLGVEETQYF. CDR3 sequence (DNA): TGTGCCAGCAGCTCATTAGGGGTAGAAGAGACCCAGTACTTC. The variable domain in full, completed from reference TRBV7-8 and TRBJ2-5, reads GAGVSQSPRYKVAKRGQDVALRCDPISGHVSLFWYQQALGQGPEFLTYFQNEAQLDKSGLPSDRFFAERPEGSVSTLKIQRTQQEDSAVYLCASSSLGVEETQYFGPGTRLLVL.